The 21 T cell receptor beta chains below come from one sample, sequenced in a study of T cell responses to AZD1222 COVID-19 vaccine. TCRdb's copy holds only in-frame clones and misses some; the assay was immunoSEQ multiplex PCR. The repertoire holds about 56,000 clones, with 80% to 90% as singletons. The material was peripheral blood, obtained on day 0 of AZD1222 vaccination. The receptors were sampled from an adult in good health.

The gene calls are TRBV9 and TRBJ1-6; perhaps TRBD1 as D (5 bases). Trimming shortened V by 4 bases and J by 9 bases, and 11 bases separated the two germline ends. The CDR3 has 13 amino acids. CDR1 and CDR2 from the germline V gene are SGDLS and YYNGEE. The CDR3 DNA sequence: TGTGCCAGCAGCCCCGGGGGGGGTTCACCCCTCCACTTT. Protein: CASSPGGGSPLHF.

This clone came up a few times. The V and J genes are TRBV2 and TRBJ2-1, with 7 bases lining up with TRBD2. In germline, CDR1 is SNHLY, CDR2 FYNNEI. Germline trimming cut 7 bases from V and 4 bases from J; bases unmatched to any gene: 7. The CDR3 is 14 residues long. CDR3 sequence reads: CASIGAGEYNEQFF. The CDR3 DNA follows: TGTGCCAGCATTGGGGCGGGAGAATACAATGAGCAGTTCTTC.

This sequence joins TRBV6-5 and TRBJ1-1; the D gene is possibly TRBD1 (5 bases). The CDR3 runs 13 residues. Per germline, CDR1 MNHEY and CDR2 SVGAGI. With 4 bases removed from V and 0 bases from J, the gap between germline ends came to 6 bases. CDR3 sequence (DNA): TGTGCCAGCAGTTTGACAGTGAACACTGAAGCTTTCTTT. Protein sequence: CASSLTVNTEAFF.

The chain combines TRBV27 with TRBJ2-4, with 7 bases fitting TRBD2. The ends lost 0 bases at V and 7 bases at J; junction bases unmatched: 9. Germline CDR1 reads MNHEY; CDR2 reads SMNVEV (reference sequence). This CDR3 spans 16 amino acids. The CDR3: CASSLSYPGRANIQYF. CDR3 DNA: TGTGCCAGCAGTTTATCATATCCAGGGAGGGCGAACATTCAGTACTTC.

This chain joins TRBV3-1 (or the pseudogene TRBV3-2) and TRBJ2-7, with 12 bases aligning to TRBD1. J gave up 6 bases and V 3 bases, and 9 bases lay outside the gene matches. Per germline, CDR1 LGHDT and CDR2 YNNKEL (reference sequence). The CDR3 runs 16 residues. The CDR3 DNA reads TGTGCCAGCAGCCATTTACCGGGACAGGGGGCAAGCGAGCAGTACTTC. Its protein product is CASSHLPGQGASEQYF.

The DNA of the CDR3 is TGTGCCAGAAAGCTTACGGGACTACACGACAATGAGCAGTTCTTC. Its translation is CARKLTGLHDNEQFF. This chain joins TRBV5-3 and TRBJ2-1, with 7 bases matching TRBD2. TRBV5-3 is placed among ORFs of uncertain function. The CDR3 covers 15 residues. The V segment lost 6 bases and the J segment 5 bases; nucleotides outside the gene matches: 11.

The chain has TRBV5-4 and TRBJ2-5, with D hard to call. The germline gives CDR1 SGHNT, CDR2 YYREEE (reference sequence). This CDR3 is 13 amino acids long. V lost 1 base to trimming and J lost 1 base, with 5 bases between them. CDR3 DNA sequence: TGTGCCAGCAGCTTGCGGGTCCAAGAGACCCAGTACTTC. Protein: CASSLRVQETQYF.

Only one count was recorded for this clone. The chain joins TRBV29-1 to TRBJ2-7; the match to TRBD1 covers 8 bases. Germline V gene sequence: CDR1 SQVTM, CDR2 ANQGSEA. The ends lost 4 bases at V and 5 bases at J; junction bases unmatched: 10. This CDR3 is 14 amino acids long. The CDR3 sequence is CSVGEQGVGNEQYF. The CDR3 region has the DNA TGCAGCGTTGGAGAACAGGGGGTAGGAAACGAGCAGTACTTC.

The chain couples TRBV30 to TRBJ2-3; maybe TRBD1 (5 bases). The CDR3 covers 14 residues. In germline, CDR1 is GTSNPN, CDR2 SVGIG (reference sequence). V was clipped by 3 bases and J by 0 bases, with 10 bases between them. The CDR3 loop reads CAWRGRGSTDTQYF. The CDR3 DNA follows: TGTGCCTGGAGGGGTAGGGGAAGCACAGATACGCAGTATTTT.

The chain recombines TRBV4-2 with TRBJ1-2, with D possibly being TRBD1 (6 bases). Looked up from germline, CDR1 is LGHNA and CDR2 is YNFKEQ. Between the trimmed V and J ends, which lost 4 bases and 2 bases, there was a span of 14 bases. This CDR3 has 15 residues. CDR3 nucleotide sequence: TGTGCCAGCAGCCGGGGGACACCCCAAAACTATGGCTACACCTTC. It yields the protein CASSRGTPQNYGYTF.

The chain uses TRBV6-5 and TRBJ1-5; 9 bases match TRBD1. This CDR3 spans 15 amino acids. Germline V gene lookup returns CDR1 MNHEY and CDR2 SVGAGI. Trimming took 6 bases from V and 5 from J; bases not matched to a gene: 8. The CDR3 sequence is CASRPRTGVDQPQHF. The DNA of the CDR3 is TGTGCCAGCAGACCCAGGACAGGGGTTGATCAGCCCCAGCATTTT.

This chain links TRBV2 with TRBJ2-1; D gene unclear. Germline V gene data show CDR1 as SNHLY and CDR2 as FYNNEI. Trimming took 3 bases from V and 5 from J, leaving 8 bases between them. The CDR3 totals 13 residues. CDR3 coding DNA: TGTGCCAGCAGTGAGGAGCGTGACAATGAGCAGTTCTTC. This codes for CASSEERDNEQFF.

The CDR3 loop reads CASSLASGRLAFF. CDR3 DNA: TGTGCCAGCAGCTTAGCGTCGGGGAGATTAGCTTTCTTT. V is TRBV7-9 and J is TRBJ1-1; D gene uncertain. The CDR3 has 13 amino acids. The V gene's germline CDR1 is SEHNR and CDR2 FQNEAQ (reference sequence). V was pared by 0 bases and J by 10 bases, with 12 bases between.

The V gene is TRBV6-1, the J gene TRBJ1-5; 8 bases line up with TRBD1. The CDR3 length is 18 residues. CDR1 is MNHNS, CDR2 SASEGT, per germline. V was clipped by 1 base and J by 1 base; unmatched bases: 9. CDR3 region: CASSEVGQEYSSNQPQHF. The CDR3 nucleotides are TGTGCCAGCAGTGAAGTGGGACAGGAATATTCGAGCAATCAGCCCCAGCATTTT.

The V and J genes are TRBV30 and TRBJ1-4; D unclear. V lost 0 bases and J lost 3, with 8 bases in between. This CDR3 comprises 14 residues. Germline assignment: CDR1 GTSNPN and CDR2 SVGIG (reference sequence). The CDR3 DNA reads TGTGCCTGGAGTGTAAAGTTGCCTAATGAAAAACTGTTTTTT. It codes for CAWSVKLPNEKLFF.

The V and J genes are TRBV19 and TRBJ1-5; the match to TRBD1 covers 7 bases. The CDR3 is 18 amino acids. Per germline, CDR1 LNHDA and CDR2 SQIVND (reference sequence). V shed 1 base and J 13 bases; nucleotides not matched to a gene: 22. Here the CDR3 reads CASSIASSGQSYSGIQHF. CDR3 nucleotides: TGTGCCAGTAGTATAGCCTCTTCGGGACAGAGTTATTCAGGTATACAGCATTTT.

The chain joins TRBV4-2 to TRBJ2-5; TRBD2 matches 12 bases. Trimming removed 0 bases from V and 7 bases from J; junction bases left unmatched: 6. Looked up from germline, CDR1 is LGHNA and CDR2 is YNFKEQ. The CDR3 totals 16 residues. The CDR3: CASSQDPPSGGATQYF. The CDR3 nucleotides read TGTGCCAGCAGCCAAGATCCACCTAGCGGGGGGGCGACCCAGTACTTC.

This chain links TRBV6-5 with TRBJ2-3, with 7 bases that match TRBD1. The germline CDR1 and CDR2 sequences are MNHEY and SVGAGI. With V trimmed by 6 bases and J by 2 bases, 8 bases remained unmatched. The CDR3 runs 15 residues. CDR3 region: CASRKDRPTTDTQYF. The DNA for the CDR3 is TGTGCCAGCAGAAAGGACAGGCCCACCACAGATACGCAGTATTTT.

The CDR3 DNA follows: TGCGCCAGCAGCTTGTACCCCGGGACTAGCGGGAACACAGATACGCAGTATTTT. Protein: CASSLYPGTSGNTDTQYF. V is TRBV5-1 and J is TRBJ2-3; 13 bases line up with TRBD2. The CDR3 is 18 amino acids. Germline values: CDR1 SGHRS, CDR2 YFSETQ. Trimming at V came to 1 base and at J to 2 bases, leaving 7 bases not matched to a gene.

This chain joins TRBV24-1 and TRBJ2-5; TRBD1 matches 11 bases. V lost 5 bases to trimming and J lost 4 bases; unmatched junction nucleotides: 8. The CDR3 spans 16 residues. Germline assignment: CDR1 KGHDR and CDR2 SFDVKD. CDR3 DNA sequence: TGTGCCACCAGTGGGGTGGACAGGGGGCTTGGAGAGACCCAGTACTTC. Its protein product is CATSGVDRGLGETQYF.

The chain combines TRBV24-1 with TRBJ1-2, with TRBD1 matching 7 bases. The CDR3 is made up of 17 amino acids. CDR1 and CDR2 from the germline V gene are KGHDR and SFDVKD. J was trimmed by 6 bases and V by 4 bases; bases with no gene match: 16. As DNA, the CDR3 is TGTGCCACCAGTGACTCGACAGGGTTTTTGGGTAGTGATGGCTACACCTTC. It yields the protein CATSDSTGFLGSDGYTF.